The entry below gives a single T cell receptor beta chain sequence along with its context. Its antigen remains undetermined. No qualities accompany the bases; no much larger clone lies one base away. A second Seattle source provided samples from volunteer blood donors who had recovered from COVID-19. The collaborating institutions used their own protocols to collect whole blood in K2EDTA tubes. For TCRbeta analysis, collaborator samples were shipped as frozen whole blood, as isolated PBMCs, or as DNA extracted from either sample type. The record originates from a study of blood T cell repertoires in COVID-19 (dated by TCRdb to the early 2020s). About the study as a whole: The collaborator samples originated in the United States, Italy and Spain and spanned the acute and convalescent phases of COVID-19. The material from the prospective study consisted of cDNA or gDNA derived from T cells, B-cell-depleted T cells, or PBMCs. The dataset comprised deeply sampled blood TCRbeta repertoires from subjects exposed to, actively infected with, or recovered from COVID-19. A freely available public database, intended as a resource for researchers studying the immune response to SARS-CoV-2, is where the repertoires were released. The samples were drawn from the first 160 participants of the ongoing ImmuneRACE study and from 1,200 or so subjects provided by 6 global collaborators. Nearly every sample came with metadata listing a de-identified subject ID, COVID-19 status, age in years and sex. Where available, HLA class I and class II types were obtained from metadata supplied by the sample provider rather than from assay-based typing. Summary of the overall study and its limitations: The quantity of clinical and demographic metadata differed by source and by participant and was supplied without curation.

The immunoSEQ Assay, a bias-controlled multiplex PCR, was used to amplify TCRbeta CDR3 regions from genomic DNA. The paper's processing steps were these. The number of nucleated cells in each sample was estimated from the amplification of reference gene primers within the assay. Sequence reads were collapsed and filtered to measure the absolute abundance of every unique TCRbeta CDR3 rearrangement. For each sample, productive Simpson clonality was calculated by taking the square root of Simpson's diversity index across productive rearrangements. TCRdb obtained this table from immuneACCESS and retained in-frame rearrangements with V and J assigned. These tables miss some clones; where compared with another copy, unresolved V genes account for less than half of the shortfall, and the remainder is unexplained. From that table come the V and J calls and clone size; the DNA was used to work out D and trimming. Present in this sample are about 92,000 clones, around 80% of which were seen just once. The biggest ten clones account for nearly 9% of the sample.

Sequencing input: peripheral blood. The TCR comes from a man in his forties or fifties who had recovered from COVID-19.

Here is the DNA: TGTGCCAGCAGTTCCCCGACGGGGGGGAACTATGGCTACACCTTC. It specifies CASSSPTGGNYGYTF. Recombination joined TRBV28 with TRBJ1-2; tentative D gene TRBD1, with 5 bases matching. The junction carries 14 bases between V and J, which are trimmed by 4 bases and 2 bases respectively. The CDR1 and CDR2 encoded by the germline V gene are MDHEN and SYDVKM. The CDR3 sequence holds 15 residues, the cysteine and phenylalanine included. Just CDR3 DNA is preserved here, 45 bases in frame from base 1.